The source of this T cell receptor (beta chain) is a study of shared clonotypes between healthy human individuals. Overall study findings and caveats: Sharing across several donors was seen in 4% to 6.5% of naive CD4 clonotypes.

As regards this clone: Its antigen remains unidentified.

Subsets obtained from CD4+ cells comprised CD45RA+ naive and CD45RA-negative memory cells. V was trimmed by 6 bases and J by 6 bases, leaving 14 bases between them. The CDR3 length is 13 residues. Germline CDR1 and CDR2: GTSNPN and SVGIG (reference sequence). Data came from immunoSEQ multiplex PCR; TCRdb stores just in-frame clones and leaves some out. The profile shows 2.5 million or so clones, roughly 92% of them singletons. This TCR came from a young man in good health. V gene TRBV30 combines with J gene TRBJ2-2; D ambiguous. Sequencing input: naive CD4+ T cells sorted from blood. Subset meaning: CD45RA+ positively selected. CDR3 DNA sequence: TGTGCCTGCGGGTTCCTGGGCGCCGGGGAGCTGTTTTTT. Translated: CACGFLGAGELFF.